These 28 T cell receptor beta chains were all obtained from the same sample, sequenced in a study of tumour-infiltrating T cells in Burkitt lymphoma (dated by TCRdb to the early 2020s). Library preparation was by the immunoSEQ multiplex PCR assay. What TCRdb holds here is the immuneACCESS table cut down to in-frame rearrangements. Part of the clones is not present; checked against another copy, under half of the missing clones reflect an unresolved V gene, and the others are unexplained. Across this sample there are tens of thousands of clones, with roughly 30% seen only once. Clones ranked in the top ten supply roughly 2.6% of the sample. The sample consisted of tumor tissue. These receptors were obtained from a human donor with Burkitt lymphoma.

The table lists this clone with a few counts. The V and J genes are TRBV2 and TRBJ2-2, with D possibly matching TRBD1 (6 bases). Trimming took off 6 bases at V and 6 bases at J, with 20 bases between the two ends. CDR1 and CDR2 (germline): SNHLY, FYNNEI. The length of the CDR3 is 16 residues. The CDR3 sequence: CASRGPRGEGAGELFF. In nucleotides, the CDR3 is TGTGCCAGCAGAGGCCCCAGGGGAGAAGGTGCCGGGGAGCTGTTTTTT.

This clone has a handful of counts. V is TRBV7-2 and J is TRBJ1-6; 7 nucleotides line up with TRBD1. The CDR3 is made up of 15 amino acids. The germline V gene encodes CDR1 SGHTA and CDR2 FQGNSA. The junction had 9 bases not matched to a gene; V was cut back by 5 bases and J by 8 bases. The CDR3 DNA is TGTGCCAGCAGCCCCCAGGGGGGGGTGTATTCACCCCTCCACTTT. It specifies CASSPQGGVYSPLHF.

This clone occurred a few times. The V and J genes are TRBV5-5 and TRBJ1-2; D perhaps matches TRBD1 (5 bases). V was shortened by 4 bases and J by 1 base, with 11 bases between the two germline ends. The germline V gene encodes CDR1 SGHKS and CDR2 YYEKEE (reference sequence). The CDR3 length is 14 residues. CDR3 nucleotides: TGTGCCAGCAGCAGACAGTACCTTAACTATGGCTACACCTTC. Translation: CASSRQYLNYGYTF.

The chain links TRBV7-2 to TRBJ1-5; D is unclear. V lost 5 bases and J 7 bases, leaving 9 bases between the germline ends. CDR3 length: 12 residues. From germline, CDR1 is SGHTA and CDR2 FQGNSA. Written as DNA, the CDR3 is TGTGCCAGCAGCCTGGACGGCCAGCCCCAGCATTTT. Protein: CASSLDGQPQHF.

This sequence joins TRBV5-1 and TRBJ2-3; 12 bases match TRBD2. Germline values: CDR1 SGHRS, CDR2 YFSETQ. The V and J ends lost 4 bases and 6 bases, in that order; junction bases with no gene match: 6. CDR3 length: 15 residues. In DNA, the CDR3 is TGCGCCAGCAGCGCTCTAGCGGGGGGGCTCGATACGCAGTATTTT. It specifies CASSALAGGLDTQYF.

The rearrangement links TRBV11-3 to TRBJ2-3, with 13 bases aligning to TRBD2. Trimming removed 8 bases from V and 2 bases from J; junction bases left unmatched: 10. There are 17 residues in the CDR3. Germline lookup yields CDR1 SGHNT and CDR2 YENEEA. The CDR3, as DNA: TGTGCCAGCGGCCCGAGGACTAGCGGGGGTGTCACAGATACGCAGTATTTT. Translation gives CASGPRTSGGVTDTQYF. The entire variable domain, with the rest obtained from reference TRBV11-3 and TRBJ2-3, is as follows: EAGVVQSPRYKIIEKKQPVAFWCNPISGHNTLYWYLQNLGQGPELLIRYENEEAVDDSQLPKDRFSAERLKGVDSTLKIQPAELGDSAVYLCASGPRTSGGVTDTQYFGPGTRLTVL.

The chain recombines TRBV7-3 with TRBJ1-2; 9 bases agree with TRBD1. CDR1 and CDR2 from the germline V gene are SGHTA and FQGTGA. This CDR3 is 15 amino acids long. V was pared by 2 bases and J by 1 base, with 2 bases of the junction left unmatched. Here the CDR3 DNA reads TGTGCCAGCAGCTTAGGGACAGGGCTTAACTATGGCTACACCTTC. Protein product: CASSLGTGLNYGYTF.

The gene calls are TRBV10-3 and TRBJ1-2; D unresolved. The CDR3 spans 13 residues. Germline CDR1 and CDR2: ENHRY and SYGVKD. Trimming took off 2 bases at V and 7 bases at J, with 11 bases between the two ends. CDR3: CAISEGRSGGYTF. DNA for the CDR3: TGTGCCATCAGTGAGGGCAGGTCGGGTGGCTACACCTTC.

CDR3 region: CASSLGGREELFF. CDR3 sequence (DNA): TGTGCCAGCAGCTTGGGTGGCCGGGAGGAGCTGTTTTTT. The chain is built from TRBV5-4 and TRBJ2-2, with TRBD2 as a possible D gene (5 bases). Germline values: CDR1 SGHNT, CDR2 YYREEE (reference sequence). The CDR3 is made up of 13 amino acids. Trimming left V 0 bases short and J 10 bases short, with 10 bases between.

The gene calls are TRBV6-6 and TRBJ2-3; 7 nucleotides match TRBD1. Germline V gives CDR1 MNHNY, CDR2 SVGAGI (reference sequence). J gave up 8 bases and V 6 bases, and 8 bases lay outside the gene matches. The CDR3 spans 13 residues. The DNA of the CDR3 is TGTGCCAGCAGCAAAGGGGGCGGAGGTACGCAGTATTTT. Protein: CASSKGGGGTQYF.

The chain links TRBV4-3 to TRBJ1-2; D remains ambiguous. The V end was cut by 0 bases, the J end by 2 bases, with 7 bases between. CDR3 length: 14 amino acids. The germline V gene encodes CDR1 LGHNA and CDR2 YSLEER. The DNA for the CDR3 is TGCGCCAGCAGCCAAGAGGGCGGAAACTATGGCTACACCTTC. The encoded protein is CASSQEGGNYGYTF.

The genes are TRBV7-3 and TRBJ1-2, with D maybe TRBD1 (5 bases). Germline V lookup: CDR1 SGHTA, CDR2 FQGTGA. This CDR3 contains 14 residues. V was trimmed by 5 bases and J by 8 bases, leaving 18 bases between them. CDR3 loop: CASSAELRGGGYTF. The CDR3 coding sequence is TGTGCCAGCAGCGCAGAACTAAGGGGTGGAGGCTACACCTTC. The whole variable domain, filled in from reference TRBV7-3 and TRBJ1-2, reads GAGVSQTPSNKVTEKGKYVELRCDPISGHTALYWYRQSLGQGPEFLIYFQGTGAADDSGLPNDRFFAVRPEGSVSTLKIQRTERGDSAVYLCASSAELRGGGYTFGSGTRLTVV.

The chain is built from TRBV27 and TRBJ2-2; 7 bases map to TRBD1. Germline CDR1 and CDR2: MNHEY and SMNVEV (reference sequence). V was clipped by 6 bases and J by 5 bases; unmatched bases: 3. This CDR3 region has 13 residues. CDR3 sequence reads: CASRRQGTGELFF. The DNA for the CDR3 is TGTGCCAGCAGAAGACAGGGAACCGGGGAGCTGTTTTTT.

Only one count was recorded for this clone. The chain joins TRBV7-9 to TRBJ2-2, with TRBD1 identical over 9 bases. With 4 bases clipped from V and 6 bases from J, the junction kept 6 bases outside the gene matches. Germline V lookup: CDR1 SEHNR, CDR2 FQNEAQ (reference sequence). The CDR3 spans 15 residues. CDR3 loop: CASSSGQGSPGELFF. CDR3 DNA sequence: TGTGCCAGCAGCTCGGGACAGGGTAGCCCCGGGGAGCTGTTTTTT.

This clone was detected only a few times. The rearrangement uses TRBV30 and TRBJ1-2, with unresolved D. The CDR3 length is 17 residues. Germline V gene lookup returns CDR1 GTSNPN and CDR2 SVGIG (reference sequence). Trimming removed 0 bases at V and 6 bases at J, with 23 bases between. CDR3 bases: TGTGCCTGGAGTGTCCCCCGGTGGGCAGCACTACATGATGGCTACACCTTC. The encoded protein is CAWSVPRWAALHDGYTF.

This rearrangement joins TRBV10-3 to TRBJ1-1; D is unclear. CDR3 length: 14 amino acids. In germline, CDR1 is ENHRY, CDR2 SYGVKD. The V end was cut by 6 bases, the J end by 0 bases, with 11 bases between. This chain's CDR3 is CAIREGAVNTEAFF. Written as DNA, the CDR3 is TGTGCCATCAGGGAAGGCGCGGTGAACACTGAAGCTTTCTTT.

This clone turned up a few times. This chain uses TRBV5-5 with TRBJ2-7; tentative D call: TRBD1 (6 bases). The germline V gene encodes CDR1 SGHKS and CDR2 YYEKEE (reference sequence). V was shortened by 0 bases and J by 6 bases, with 16 bases between the two germline ends. The CDR3 contains 15 residues. CDR3 region: CASSLDFGGWGEQYF. The CDR3 nucleotides read TGTGCCAGCAGCTTGGATTTTGGGGGCTGGGGCGAGCAGTACTTC. The full variable domain, completed using reference TRBV5-5 and TRBJ2-7, is DAGVTQSPTHLIKTRGQQVTLRCSPISGHKSVSWYQQVLGQGPQFIFQYYEKEERGRGNFPDRFSARQFPNYSSELNVNALLLGDSALYLCASSLDFGGWGEQYFGPGTRLTVT.

J is TRBJ2-7 and V is TRBV5-5, with a weak D call TRBD1 (5 bases). This CDR3 comprises 12 residues. Germline values: CDR1 SGHKS, CDR2 YYEKEE (reference sequence). Trimming pared 4 bases from V and 4 bases from J, leaving 9 bases between. CDR3 DNA: TGTGCCAGCAGCCCCAGGGATTACGAGCAGTACTTC. Residues: CASSPRDYEQYF.

The chain couples TRBV5-1 to TRBJ1-2; D is undetermined. Germline loops: CDR1 SGHRS, CDR2 YFSETQ. The germline V and J ends were trimmed by 2 bases and 1 base, with 12 bases remaining between them. The CDR3 is 15 amino acids. The CDR3 reads CASSLKSSGNYGYTF. The CDR3, as DNA: TGCGCCAGCAGCTTAAAGAGTTCCGGTAACTATGGCTACACCTTC.

This clone has just a few counts. The chain carries TRBV5-1 and TRBJ2-6; D possibly uses TRBD1 or TRBD2 (5 bases each). V lost 4 bases, J lost 4 bases, and 9 bases lay in between. The CDR3 length is 14 residues. Germline V gives CDR1 SGHRS, CDR2 YFSETQ. The DNA for the CDR3 is TGCGCCAGCAGCCTTTGGGGGGGGGCCAACGTCCTGACTTTC. Residues: CASSLWGGANVLTF.

J is TRBJ1-2 and V is TRBV23-1; TRBD1 might be the D (6 bases). TRBV23-1 is flagged as an ORF with uncertain function. CDR3 length: 16 amino acids. Trimming took 2 bases from V and 2 from J, leaving 15 bases between them. The CDR3 sequence is CASSQKKGGRNYGYTF. DNA of the CDR3: TGCGCCAGCAGTCAAAAAAAGGGGGGACGGAACTATGGCTACACCTTC.

Here the CDR3 reads CASSFPEEAFF. In DNA, the CDR3 is TGTGCCAGCAGCTTTCCAGAGGAAGCTTTCTTT. This sequence joins TRBV7-9 and TRBJ1-1; D is unclear. V was pared by 3 bases and J by 8 bases, with 7 bases between. This CDR3 is built from 11 residues. Per the germline V gene, CDR1 is SEHNR and CDR2 is FQNEAQ (reference sequence). The variable domain in full, with the rest retrieved from reference TRBV7-9 and TRBJ1-1, is DTGVSQNPRHKITKRGQNVTFRCDPISEHNRLYWYRQTLGQGPEFLTYFQNEAQLEKSRLLSDRFSAERPKGSFSTLEIQRTEQGDSAMYLCASSFPEEAFFGQGTRLTVV.

The V gene is TRBV1, the J gene TRBJ1-1. TRBV1 is termed a pseudogene. The CDR3 has 15 residues. The CDR3, as DNA: TGCACCAGCAGCTTCCCGACAGGGAGGGGGACTGAAGCTTTCTTT. This translates into CTSSFPTGRGTEAFF.

The CDR3 sequence: CSGDRGYTF. In DNA, the CDR3 is TGCAGCGGTGATCGGGGCTACACCTTC. This rearrangement joins TRBV29-1 to TRBJ1-2, with no clear D. CDR1 is SQVTM and CDR2 is ANQGSEA in the germline V gene. The CDR3 consists of 9 residues. Trimming stripped 7 bases from V and 8 bases from J, with 8 bases between.

The genes are TRBV5-5 and TRBJ2-7; 12 bases line up with TRBD1. J was trimmed by 7 bases and V by 0 bases; bases with no gene match: 8. CDR3 length: 16 amino acids. Germline CDR1 reads SGHKS; CDR2 reads YYEKEE (reference sequence). The CDR3 coding sequence is TGTGCCAGCAGCTTGGGGGGGACAGGGGGCTCGTGGGAGCAGTACTTC. Translating gives CASSLGGTGGSWEQYF.

This clone came up a few times. V usage is TRBV5-6 and J usage is TRBJ2-5; 11 nucleotides line up with TRBD2. The germline V gene has CDR1 SGHDT and CDR2 YYEEEE. V lost 4 bases and J lost 5; bases outside the gene matches: 7. The CDR3 totals 15 residues. In DNA, the CDR3 is TGTGCCAGCAGCCAACTAGCGGGGGCAGGGGAGACCCAGTACTTC. It codes for CASSQLAGAGETQYF.

The chain couples TRBV6-1 to TRBJ1-3, with a possible D match to TRBD1 (6 bases). Germline V CDR1 and CDR2: MNHNS, SASEGT. This CDR3 spans 15 amino acids. V was cut by 1 base and J by 3 bases, with 10 bases left in between. The CDR3 loop reads CASSEVAGVGNTIYF. DNA for the CDR3: TGTGCCAGCAGTGAAGTCGCAGGGGTTGGAAACACCATATATTTT.

This chain links TRBV29-1 with TRBJ1-2, with 9 bases matching TRBD1. With 7 bases clipped from V and 7 bases from J, the junction kept 7 bases outside the gene matches. The CDR3 extends over 12 amino acids. Per the germline V gene, CDR1 is SQVTM and CDR2 is ANQGSEA. CDR3 nucleotide sequence: TGCAGCGCGGACAGGGGACTATCTGGCTACACCTTC. It translates to CSADRGLSGYTF.